The sequence of this TCR beta chain was determined in a study of tumor and adjacent non-tumor tissue in lung cancer. Study context: The cohort had approximately 12 adenocarcinoma, a couple of squamous cell and 1 small cell patients. The patients, around 9 men and 5 or 6 women, were roughly 30 to 76 with stage I to III disease. Overall study results and limits: Compared with tumor, normal lung showed significantly lower TCR diversity.

RNA was extracted from bulk tissue without any cell sorting. Newly diagnosed lung cancer patients had thoracic surgery in China, August–late 2014, without prior chemotherapy. To note about this clonotype: Its antigen is currently unknown. A much larger clone lies one base from this, so it may be a read error.

The library came from three nested PCR rounds adapted from ARM-PCR protocols. TCRdb analysed the multiplex PCR reads with MiXCR anew, one entry per CDR3 protein. The table records approximately 130,000 distinct CDR3 sequences, around three fifths of them present only once. The V gene end was trimmed by 4 bases and the J gene end by 2 bases; junction bases not matched to a gene: 5. Germline values: CDR1 MNHNS, CDR2 SASEGT. This CDR3 has 16 amino acids. Sequencing used lung tumor tissue. The clonotype originates from a man aged 30 to 39 with non-small cell lung cancer. The chain employs TRBV6-1 and TRBJ2-2; 9 bases fit TRBD1. CDR3 in amino acids: CASSARTGVNTGELFF. In DNA, the CDR3 is TGTGCCAGCAGTGCCCGGACAGGGGTCAACACCGGGGAGCTGTTTTTT.